These T cell receptor beta chains were read from a single sample in a study of cytomegalovirus exposure and HLA in healthy donors. TCRdb's table, derived via immunoSEQ multiplex PCR, lists solely in-frame clones and lacks some. The sample has approximately 270,000 clones; about 88% are singletons. The sample comprised PBMCs. Every receptor here comes from a man aged 18 to 30 in good health and CMV-seropositive. Both conserved end residues are part of each CDR3. The D gene is left open where the match is weak. Size is stated for part of the rows, as once, few or many counts, or as a class when the clone is expanded.

clone_size	cdr3_length	v_call	d_call	j_call	cdr3_nt	cdr3_aa
.	12	TRBV19	.	TRBJ1-2	TGTGCCAGTAGTACCACCCGGGTTGGCTACACCTTC	CASSTTRVGYTF
.	11	TRBV6-5	.	TRBJ1-2	TGTGCCAGCAGGTTCGGCTCTGGCTACACCTTC	CASRFGSGYTF
.	16	TRBV5-1	.	TRBJ1-4	TGCGCCAGCAGCCCGGGGACGCTTGCAACTAATGAAAAACTGTTTTTT	CASSPGTLATNEKLFF
.	15	TRBV7-2	TRBD2	TRBJ2-7	TGTGCCAGCAGCTTATGGACTAGCGGCTCCTACGAGCAGTACTTC	CASSLWTSGSYEQYF
.	14	TRBV10-3	TRBD2	TRBJ2-3	TGTGCCACCTCAACGGGGGGAGACACAGATACGCAGTATTTT	CATSTGGDTDTQYF
.	14	TRBV30	TRBD2	TRBJ2-3	TGTGCCTGGAGTCGGGAGGGTAGCACAGATACGCAGTATTTT	CAWSREGSTDTQYF
.	15	TRBV2	TRBD2	TRBJ2-5	TGTGCCAGCAGACGTCTAGCGGGAGGGCCTGAGACCCAGTACTTC	CASRRLAGGPETQYF
.	12	TRBV2	.	TRBJ2-7	TGTGCCAGCAGTGAGAGGGACTACGAGCAGTACTTC	CASSERDYEQYF
.	13	TRBV10-1	.	TRBJ2-7	TGCGCCAGCAGTCCCTGGGAAGGGTTCGAGCAGTACTTC	CASSPWEGFEQYF
.	13	TRBV30	TRBD1	TRBJ1-2	TGTGCCTTGAGGGACAGCAATTTCTATGGCTACACCTTC	CALRDSNFYGYTF
.	15	TRBV5-6	.	TRBJ2-3	TGTGCCAGCAGCGGGCAACGGGGGCCCGCAGATACGCAGTATTTT	CASSGQRGPADTQYF
.	15	TRBV19	TRBD2	TRBJ2-1	TGTGCCAGTAGTTCCGGGACTAGGGGCTACAATGAGCAGTTCTTC	CASSSGTRGYNEQFF
once	17	TRBV11-2	TRBD2	TRBJ2-5	TGTGCCAGCAGCTTAAGGACCATAGCGGGGCCCCAAGAGACCCAGTACTTC	CASSLRTIAGPQETQYF
once	13	TRBV6-5	.	TRBJ1-2	TGTGCCAGCAGCTTGACAGTGAACTATGGCTACACCTTC	CASSLTVNYGYTF
.	13	TRBV6-5	.	TRBJ2-7	TGTGCCAGCAGTTACTCTGGGGGGCGCGAGCAGTACTTC	CASSYSGGREQYF
.	16	TRBV11-2	.	TRBJ2-2	TGTGCCAGCAGCTTAGTAGGAGGTTTCCTCACCGGGGAGCTGTTTTTT	CASSLVGGFLTGELFF
.	9	TRBV20-1	.	TRBJ2-1	TGCAGTGCGAGGAATGAGCAGTTCTTC	CSARNEQFF
.	11	TRBV20-1	.	TRBJ1-2	TGCAGTGCCTATTTAGGCTATGGCTACACCTTC	CSAYLGYGYTF
.	15	TRBV29-1	TRBD1	TRBJ2-7	TGCAGCGGGGGGCGATCCGGGACAGGGCCATACGAGCAGTACTTC	CSGGRSGTGPYEQYF
.	15	TRBV15	TRBD1	TRBJ1-1	TGTGCCACCTGGGAACAGGGGCGAGGAAACACTGAAGCTTTCTTT	CATWEQGRGNTEAFF
.	16	TRBV6-1	TRBD2	TRBJ2-7	TGTGCCAGCAGGGAATTAGCGGGAGGGCAGGTCTACGAGCAGTACTTC	CASRELAGGQVYEQYF
.	14	TRBV15	TRBD1	TRBJ2-7	TGTGCCACCAGCGCCGACAGGGTGTCCTACGAGCAGTACTTC	CATSADRVSYEQYF
.	20	TRBV5-1	.	TRBJ2-1	TGCGCCAGCAGCTTCCCTTTACAGTCCGCCGGGACACTTACCTACAATGAGCAGTTCTTC	CASSFPLQSAGTLTYNEQFF
.	16	TRBV27	.	TRBJ2-1	TGTGCCAGCAGTCACCTTGGGGGGGCGCCCCGGGATGAGCAGTTCTTC	CASSHLGGAPRDEQFF
.	17	TRBV4-1	TRBD2	TRBJ2-1	TGCGCCAGCAGCCAAGATCCCACGGGAGGGACCTACAATGAGCAGTTCTTC	CASSQDPTGGTYNEQFF
.	16	TRBV11-2	TRBD2	TRBJ2-7	TGTGCCAGCAGCCCCTTTATGTCTAGCGGGACCTACGAGCAGTACTTC	CASSPFMSSGTYEQYF
.	16	TRBV11-2	.	TRBJ2-2	TGTGCCAGCAGCTTAGGACTAGTTAGGGGCACCGGGGAGCTGTTTTTT	CASSLGLVRGTGELFF
.	17	TRBV4-2	TRBD2	TRBJ2-5	TGTGCCAGCAGCCAAGATGGGACTAGCGGGAGGATGGAGACCCAGTACTTC	CASSQDGTSGRMETQYF
.	14	TRBV27	.	TRBJ2-3	TGTGCCAGCAGTTTAGAGCTAGGCACAGATACGCAGTATTTT	CASSLELGTDTQYF
.	16	TRBV19	.	TRBJ1-4	TGTGCCAGTAGTTTTAGGGCAGTCGCAACTAATGAAAAACTGTTTTTT	CASSFRAVATNEKLFF
.	13	TRBV2	TRBD1	TRBJ2-2	TGTGCCAGCAGTTCAGGGGGCACCGGGGAGCTGTTTTTT	CASSSGGTGELFF
.	18	TRBV9	TRBD2	TRBJ2-1	TGTGCCAGCAGCGTAGATCATACGGCGGGAGGGATATACAATGAGCAGTTCTTC	CASSVDHTAGGIYNEQFF
.	14	TRBV6-6	.	TRBJ1-2	TGTGCCAGCAGTTACAGGGGTGGGGGTTATGGCTACACCTTC	CASSYRGGGYGYTF
.	16	TRBV9	.	TRBJ2-1	TGTGCCAGCAGCCCCATTAGTCGCGGCTCCTACAATGAGCAGTTCTTC	CASSPISRGSYNEQFF
.	15	TRBV6-1	.	TRBJ1-5	TGTGCCAGCAGTGATACACGGTGGGCCAATCAGCCCCAGCATTTT	CASSDTRWANQPQHF
.	14	TRBV6-1	.	TRBJ2-2	TGTGCCAGCAGAGACCAACTTATCACCGGGGAGCTGTTTTTT	CASRDQLITGELFF
once	15	TRBV5-1	.	TRBJ2-2	TGCGCCAGCAGACTAATGCCACCTAACACCGGGGAGCTGTTTTTT	CASRLMPPNTGELFF
once	15	TRBV10-3	.	TRBJ2-7	TGTGCCATCAGTCTAGGAGGGGGCAGCTCCTACGAGCAGTACTTC	CAISLGGGSSYEQYF
.	15	TRBV9	TRBD2	TRBJ2-7	TGTGCCAGCAGCGTAGCCCTAGCGGGGCCCTACGAGCAGTACTTC	CASSVALAGPYEQYF